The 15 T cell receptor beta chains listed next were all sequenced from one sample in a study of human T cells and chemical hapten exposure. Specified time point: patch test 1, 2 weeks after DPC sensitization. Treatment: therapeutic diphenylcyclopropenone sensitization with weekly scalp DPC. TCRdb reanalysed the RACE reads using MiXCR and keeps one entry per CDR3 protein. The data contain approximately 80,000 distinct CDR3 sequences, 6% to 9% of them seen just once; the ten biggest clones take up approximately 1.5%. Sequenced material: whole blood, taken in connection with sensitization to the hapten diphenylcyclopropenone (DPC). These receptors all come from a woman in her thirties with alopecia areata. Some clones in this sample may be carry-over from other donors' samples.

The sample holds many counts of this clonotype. DNA for the CDR3: TGTGCCAGCAGCCCACCGTCAGAAGATACGCAGTATTTT. Its translation: CASSPPSEDTQYF. V and J are TRBV7-9 and TRBJ2-3; D ambiguous. The CDR3 is made up of 13 amino acids. The germline CDR1 and CDR2 sequences are SEHNR and FQNEAQ (reference sequence). The V and J ends lost 5 bases and 5 bases respectively, with 11 bases between them. The full variable domain, in which reference TRBV7-9 and TRBJ2-3 provide the parts outside the CDR3, is DTGVSQNPRHKITKRGQNVTFRCDPISEHNRLYWYRQTLGQGPEFLTYFQNEAQLEKSRLLSDRFSAERPKGSFSTLEIQRTEQGDSAMYLCASSPPSEDTQYFGPGTRLTVL.

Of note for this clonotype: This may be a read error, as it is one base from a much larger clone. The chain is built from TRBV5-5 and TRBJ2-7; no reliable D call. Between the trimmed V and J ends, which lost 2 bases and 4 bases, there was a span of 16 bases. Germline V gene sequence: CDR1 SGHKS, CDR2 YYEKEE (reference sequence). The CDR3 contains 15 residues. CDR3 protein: CASSLTSEWGYEQYF. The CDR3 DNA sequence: TGTGCCAGCAGCTTAACATCAGAGTGGGGTTACGAGCAGTACTTC.

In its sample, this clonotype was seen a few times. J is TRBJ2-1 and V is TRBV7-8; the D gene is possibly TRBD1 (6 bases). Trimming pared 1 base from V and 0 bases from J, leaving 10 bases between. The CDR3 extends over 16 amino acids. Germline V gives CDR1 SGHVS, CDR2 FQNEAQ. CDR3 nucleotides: TGTGCCAGCAGCTTAGAGGGACATAGCTCCTACAATGAGCAGTTCTTC. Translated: CASSLEGHSSYNEQFF.

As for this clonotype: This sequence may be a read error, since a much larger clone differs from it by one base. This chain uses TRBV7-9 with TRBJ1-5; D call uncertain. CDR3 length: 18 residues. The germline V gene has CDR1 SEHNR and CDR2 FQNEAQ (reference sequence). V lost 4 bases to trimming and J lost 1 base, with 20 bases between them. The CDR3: CASSSSILESLSNQPQHF. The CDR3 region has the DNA TGTGCCAGCAGCTCTTCTATACTAGAGAGCCTAAGCAATCAGCCCCAGCATTTT.

The CDR3 loop is CASSEVHEKLFF. The CDR3 DNA follows: TGTGCCAGCAGTGAGGTCCATGAAAAACTGTTTTTT. V is TRBV25-1 and J is TRBJ1-4; D is uncertain. Germline V CDR1 and CDR2: MGHDK, SYGVNS. V lost 3 bases, J lost 6 bases, and 5 bases lay in between. This CDR3 has 12 residues.

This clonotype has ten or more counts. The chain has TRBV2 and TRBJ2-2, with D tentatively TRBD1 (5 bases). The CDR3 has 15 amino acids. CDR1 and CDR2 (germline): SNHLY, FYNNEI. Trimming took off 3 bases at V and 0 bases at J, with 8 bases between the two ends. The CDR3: CASSDRVANTGELFF. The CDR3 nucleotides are TGTGCCAGCAGTGACAGGGTAGCGAACACCGGGGAGCTGTTTTTT.

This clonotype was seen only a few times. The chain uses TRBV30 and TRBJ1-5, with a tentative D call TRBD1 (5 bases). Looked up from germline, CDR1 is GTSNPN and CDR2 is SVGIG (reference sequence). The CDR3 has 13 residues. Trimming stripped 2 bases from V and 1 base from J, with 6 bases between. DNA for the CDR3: TGTGCCTGGAGTCGGGACAGCAATCAGCCCCAGCATTTT. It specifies CAWSRDSNQPQHF.

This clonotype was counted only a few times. CDR3 bases: TGCAGTGCTTCCGGGACTAGCGGGGGAGCTAACTATGGCTACACCTTC. It specifies CSASGTSGGANYGYTF. The V gene is TRBV20-1, the J gene TRBJ1-2, with TRBD1 as a possible D gene (5 bases). V was pared by 5 bases and J by 0 bases, with 19 bases between. Germline V gene lookup returns CDR1 DFQATT and CDR2 SNEGSKA (reference sequence). The CDR3 consists of 16 residues.

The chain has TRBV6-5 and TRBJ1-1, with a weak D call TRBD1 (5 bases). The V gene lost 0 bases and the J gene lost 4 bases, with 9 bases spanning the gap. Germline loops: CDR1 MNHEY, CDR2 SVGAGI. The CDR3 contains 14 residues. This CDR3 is CASSYSYGTTEAFF. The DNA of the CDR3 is TGTGCCAGCAGTTACTCGTACGGGACCACTGAAGCTTTCTTT.

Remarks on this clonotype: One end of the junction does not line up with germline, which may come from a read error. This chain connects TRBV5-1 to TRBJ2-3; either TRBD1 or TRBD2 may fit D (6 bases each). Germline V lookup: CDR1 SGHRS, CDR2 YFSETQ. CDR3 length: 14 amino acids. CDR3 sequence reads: CPSSRGESTDTQYF. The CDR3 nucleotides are TGCCCCAGCAGTAGGGGGGAAAGCACAGATACGCAGTATTTT.

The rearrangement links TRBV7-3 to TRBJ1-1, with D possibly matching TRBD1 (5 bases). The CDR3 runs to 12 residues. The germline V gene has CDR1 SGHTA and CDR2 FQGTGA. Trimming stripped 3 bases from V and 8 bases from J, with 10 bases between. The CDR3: CASSFGGNEAFF. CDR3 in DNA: TGTGCCAGCAGCTTTGGGGGTAACGAAGCTTTCTTT.

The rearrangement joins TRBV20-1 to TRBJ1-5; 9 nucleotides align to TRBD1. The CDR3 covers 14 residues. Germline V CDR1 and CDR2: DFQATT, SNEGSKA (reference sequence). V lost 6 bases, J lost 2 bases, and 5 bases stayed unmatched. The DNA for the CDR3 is TGCAGTGCCCCCGACAGGGGGGGCAATCAGCCCCAGCATTTT. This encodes CSAPDRGGNQPQHF.

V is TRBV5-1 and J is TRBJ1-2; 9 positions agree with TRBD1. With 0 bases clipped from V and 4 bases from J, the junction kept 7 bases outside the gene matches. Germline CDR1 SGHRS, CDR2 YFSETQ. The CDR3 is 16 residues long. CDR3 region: CASSLDGTGIGYGYTF. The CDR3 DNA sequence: TGCGCCAGCAGCTTGGACGGGACAGGGATTGGCTATGGCTACACCTTC.

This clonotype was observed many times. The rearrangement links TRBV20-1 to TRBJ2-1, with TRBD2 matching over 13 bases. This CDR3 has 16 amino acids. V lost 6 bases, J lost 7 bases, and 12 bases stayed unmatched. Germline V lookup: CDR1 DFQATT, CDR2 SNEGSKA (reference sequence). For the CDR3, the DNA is TGCAGTGCCAGAACGGAACTAGCGGGGGGGCTTAATGAGCAGTTCTTC. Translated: CSARTELAGGLNEQFF.

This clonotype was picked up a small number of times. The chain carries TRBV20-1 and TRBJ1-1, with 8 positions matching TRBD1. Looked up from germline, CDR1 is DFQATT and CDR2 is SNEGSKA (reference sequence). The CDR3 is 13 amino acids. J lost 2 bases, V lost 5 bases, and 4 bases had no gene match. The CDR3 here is CSADRGINTEAFF. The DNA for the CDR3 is TGCAGTGCTGACAGGGGAATAAACACTGAAGCTTTCTTT.